These 23 T cell receptor beta chains originate from one sample sequenced in a study of shared clonotypes between healthy human individuals. Naive-designated CD8 cells lacked CD45RO, were positively enriched for CCR7, and omitted terminally differentiated effector memory CD45RA+ cells. Measured with immunoSEQ multiplex PCR; TCRdb has only the in-frame clones, and not every one. This sample has about 2.1 million clones, with 93% found just once. The sequenced sample consisted of naive CD8+ T cells from PBMCs. The receptors stem from a man aged 18-30 years in good health. Some clones in this sample may be carry-over from other donors' samples.

This chain connects TRBV29-1 to TRBJ2-7, with 9 bases lining up with TRBD2. Losses at the gene ends were 5 bases for V and 5 bases for J; bases not matched to a gene: 4. Germline V gene lookup returns CDR1 SQVTM and CDR2 ANQGSEA. The CDR3 is made up of 12 amino acids. For the CDR3, the DNA is TGCAGCGTTTGGGCTAGCGGGAACGAGCAGTACTTC. It specifies CSVWASGNEQYF.

V gene TRBV27 combines with J gene TRBJ2-7, with 14 bases identical to TRBD2. Germline V CDR1 and CDR2: MNHEY, SMNVEV (reference sequence). V gave up 4 bases and J gave up 2 bases; unmatched junction bases: 4. The CDR3 is 16 residues long. CDR3 DNA: TGTGCCAGCAGTTCGGGACTAGCGGGAGATCCCTACGAGCAGTACTTC. This encodes CASSSGLAGDPYEQYF.

The rearrangement joins TRBV2 to TRBJ2-7, with 7 nucleotides matching TRBD1. In germline, CDR1 is SNHLY, CDR2 FYNNEI. The V gene end was trimmed by 6 bases and the J gene end by 3 bases; junction bases not matched to a gene: 5. The CDR3 is made up of 13 amino acids. CDR3 sequence reads: CASSEGQIYEQYF. The CDR3 DNA is TGTGCCAGCAGCGAGGGACAGATCTACGAGCAGTACTTC.

V is TRBV19 and J is TRBJ2-7, with a possible D match to TRBD1 (6 bases). V lost 3 bases and J 0 bases, leaving 18 bases between the germline ends. CDR3 size: 17 residues. Germline CDR1 reads LNHDA; CDR2 reads SQIVND (reference sequence). Written as DNA, the CDR3 is TGTGCCAGTAGTATCGGCTCGGCAGGGGCTATCTCCTACGAGCAGTACTTC. This gives the protein CASSIGSAGAISYEQYF.

The V gene is TRBV7-8, the J gene TRBJ2-4; tentative D call: TRBD1 (6 bases). CDR1 and CDR2 from the germline V gene are SGHVS and FQNEAQ. V gave up 6 bases and J gave up 8 bases, with 20 bases separating them. There are 15 residues in the CDR3. The CDR3 sequence is CASSSRGSGADIQYF. CDR3 DNA: TGTGCCAGCAGTTCACGTGGGTCAGGGGCCGACATTCAGTACTTC.

The rearrangement links TRBV7-6 to TRBJ2-1, with D possibly being TRBD2 (6 bases). Germline V lookup: CDR1 SGHVS, CDR2 FNYEAQ. The V gene lost 3 bases and the J gene lost 3 bases, with 15 bases spanning the gap. This CDR3 comprises 16 residues. The CDR3, as DNA: TGTGCCAGCAGCTTTTCCCGGGACTCTTTCTACAATGAGCAGTTCTTC. Translating gives CASSFSRDSFYNEQFF.

On this clone itself: Other DNA sequences in this specimen translate into the identical CDR3. This chain joins TRBV9 and TRBJ1-2, with a tentative D call TRBD1 (5 bases). The V end lost 0 bases, the J end lost 3 bases, and 9 bases lay between the germline ends. The CDR3 runs to 14 residues. Germline V gene sequence: CDR1 SGDLS, CDR2 YYNGEE. The CDR3 loop reads CASSVAGGDYGYTF. DNA of the CDR3: TGTGCCAGCAGCGTAGCCGGAGGGGACTATGGCTACACCTTC.

The V gene is TRBV19, the J gene TRBJ2-3, with 11 bases aligning to TRBD1. Germline V lookup: CDR1 LNHDA, CDR2 SQIVND (reference sequence). The CDR3 has 15 residues. With 6 bases clipped from V and 5 bases from J, the junction kept 7 bases outside the gene matches. In DNA form, the CDR3 reads TGTGCCAGTAGCCCCGGACAGGGGGCGGGAGATACGCAGTATTTT. Its protein is CASSPGQGAGDTQYF.

The CDR3 loop is CASSMRRTELYEQYF. The CDR3 DNA reads as TGTGCCAGTAGTATGAGGCGGACAGAACTCTACGAGCAGTACTTC. The V call is TRBV19, the J call TRBJ2-7; TRBD1 might be the D (6 bases). The CDR3 spans 15 residues. Germline V gene sequence: CDR1 LNHDA, CDR2 SQIVND (reference sequence). Trimming pared 3 bases from V and 3 bases from J, leaving 15 bases between. The variable domain in full, with the rest retrieved from reference TRBV19 and TRBJ2-7, is DGGITQSPKYLFRKEGQNVTLSCEQNLNHDAMYWYRQDPGQGLRLIYYSQIVNDFQKGDIAEGYSVSREKKESFPLTVTSAQKNPTAFYLCASSMRRTELYEQYFGPGTRLTVT.

The gene calls are TRBV9 and TRBJ2-7; 9 nucleotides line up with TRBD2. Germline loops: CDR1 SGDLS, CDR2 YYNGEE. V trimming: 1 base; J trimming: 5 bases; junction bases outside the gene matches: 7. The length of the CDR3 is 15 residues. The CDR3 sequence is CASSVWGSGSHEQYF. In DNA form, the CDR3 reads TGTGCCAGCAGCGTATGGGGTAGCGGGAGCCACGAGCAGTACTTC.

The chain uses TRBV25-1 and TRBJ1-1; a possible D gene is TRBD1 (6 bases). The V end lost 6 bases, the J end lost 0 bases, and 8 bases lay between the germline ends. Germline CDR1 MGHDK, CDR2 SYGVNS. This CDR3 is 13 amino acids long. CDR3 in amino acids: CASRDSLNTEAFF. CDR3 in DNA: TGTGCCAGCAGGGACAGTTTGAACACTGAAGCTTTCTTT.

This chain links TRBV29-1 with TRBJ2-1; 8 nucleotides line up with TRBD2. This CDR3 spans 19 amino acids. CDR1 is SQVTM, CDR2 ANQGSEA, per germline. V lost 6 bases, J lost 0 bases, and 19 bases stayed unmatched. CDR3 nucleotides: TGCAGCGTGGACTCTAGAGCGGCTAGCGGGTGGAGCTCCTACAATGAGCAGTTCTTC. Residues: CSVDSRAASGWSSYNEQFF.

The rearrangement joins TRBV9 to TRBJ1-2; 10 bases map to TRBD1. Per germline, CDR1 SGDLS and CDR2 YYNGEE. This CDR3 has 14 amino acids. J lost 8 bases, V lost 10 bases, and 14 bases had no gene match. The CDR3, as DNA: TGTGCCTCCTCGATTAGGGACAGGGGCAAAGGCTACACCTTC. It codes for CASSIRDRGKGYTF.

The chain combines TRBV7-2 with TRBJ2-7; perhaps D is TRBD1 or TRBD2 (5 bases each). The V end lost 5 bases, the J end lost 3 bases, and 14 bases lay between the germline ends. CDR3 size: 14 residues. Germline V gives CDR1 SGHTA, CDR2 FQGNSA. CDR3: CASSATGTVYEQYF. CDR3 in DNA: TGTGCCAGCAGCGCCACCGGGACGGTCTACGAGCAGTACTTC. The full variable domain, its missing parts supplied by reference TRBV7-2 and TRBJ2-7, is GAGVSQSPSNKVTEKGKDVELRCDPISGHTALYWYRQSLGQGLEFLIYFQGNSAPDKSGLPSDRFSAERTGGSVSTLTIQRTQQEDSAVYLCASSATGTVYEQYFGPGTRLTVT.

The chain links TRBV9 to TRBJ2-1, with no clear D. The CDR3 is made up of 17 amino acids. Germline V gene sequence: CDR1 SGDLS, CDR2 YYNGEE. V gave up 1 base and J gave up 0 bases, with 14 bases separating them. The CDR3 loop reads CASSVSYQRSSYNEQFF. CDR3 bases: TGTGCCAGCAGCGTAAGTTATCAGAGAAGCTCCTACAATGAGCAGTTCTTC.

The rearrangement joins TRBV7-2 to TRBJ2-7; TRBD2 agrees at 10 bases. The CDR3 sequence is 15 residues long. The germline V gene encodes CDR1 SGHTA and CDR2 FQGNSA. The V gene end was trimmed by 5 bases and the J gene end by 5 bases; junction bases not matched to a gene: 9. CDR3 in amino acids: CASSRMIAGGDEQYF. CDR3 sequence (DNA): TGTGCCAGCAGCCGAATGATAGCGGGAGGCGACGAGCAGTACTTC.

The chain employs TRBV6-4 and TRBJ2-2; TRBD1 aligns across 8 bases. This CDR3 contains 16 residues. The J segment lost 6 bases and the V segment lost 4 bases, leaving 10 bases of the junction unmatched. In germline, CDR1 is MRHNA, CDR2 SNTAGT. The DNA of the CDR3 is TGTGCCAGCAGTGCGGACAGGGAAGGTGTACCCGGGGAGCTGTTTTTT. Its protein is CASSADREGVPGELFF.

Regarding this clone: Other DNA sequences within the sample encode an identical CDR3. V and J are TRBV27 and TRBJ2-3; no definite D call. Trimming shortened V by 6 bases and J by 4 bases, and 8 bases separated the two germline ends. The CDR3 covers 12 residues. The germline gives CDR1 MNHEY, CDR2 SMNVEV (reference sequence). The CDR3 sequence is CASSLGPDTQYF. The DNA for the CDR3 is TGTGCCAGCAGCCTCGGACCAGATACGCAGTATTTT.

This rearrangement joins TRBV7-2 to TRBJ1-2, with TRBD1 as a possible D gene (6 bases). With 4 bases removed from V and 3 bases from J, the gap between germline ends came to 27 bases. Germline V gives CDR1 SGHTA, CDR2 FQGNSA. The CDR3 is 19 amino acids. CDR3 protein: CASSSDLRGGVNRDYGYTF. The CDR3 DNA sequence: TGTGCCAGCAGCTCAGACCTCAGGGGAGGGGTAAACCGGGACTATGGCTACACCTTC.

The chain is built from TRBV27 and TRBJ2-7, with 7 nucleotides matching TRBD2. V was pared by 5 bases and J by 3 bases, with 7 bases of the junction left unmatched. Germline V gene lookup returns CDR1 MNHEY and CDR2 SMNVEV (reference sequence). The CDR3 has 14 amino acids. The CDR3 nucleotides read TGTGCCAGCAGTCCCCCGGGGGGTATCTACGAGCAGTACTTC. Residues: CASSPPGGIYEQYF.

This chain links TRBV18 with TRBJ1-2; 9 nucleotides agree with TRBD1. Germline CDR1 KGHSH, CDR2 LQKENI. CDR3 size: 17 residues. The V and J ends lost 5 bases and 3 bases, in that order; junction bases with no gene match: 13. The CDR3, as DNA: TGTGCCAGCTCATCCACAGGGGGCGCGCATCTGTACTATGGCTACACCTTC. Translated: CASSSTGGAHLYYGYTF.

V usage is TRBV7-2 and J usage is TRBJ2-1; D could derive from TRBD1 or TRBD2 (5 bases each). Germline assignment: CDR1 SGHTA and CDR2 FQGNSA. The CDR3 extends over 18 amino acids. V was clipped by 0 bases and J by 9 bases, with 24 bases between them. The CDR3 bases are TGTGCCAGCAGCTTAGCGATAGTAGTTACGAGGGGCTCGGGTGAGCAGTTCTTC. The encoded protein is CASSLAIVVTRGSGEQFF. The full variable domain, with the rest looked up from reference TRBV7-2 and TRBJ2-1, is GAGVSQSPSNKVTEKGKDVELRCDPISGHTALYWYRQSLGQGLEFLIYFQGNSAPDKSGLPSDRFSAERTGGSVSTLTIQRTQQEDSAVYLCASSLAIVVTRGSGEQFFGPGTRLTVL.

This chain connects TRBV5-4 to TRBJ2-7; possible D gene TRBD2, 5 bases. The germline gives CDR1 SGHNT, CDR2 YYREEE (reference sequence). The CDR3 has 14 residues. Trimming left V 0 bases short and J 4 bases short, with 11 bases between. The CDR3 reads CASSLAPGMYEQYF. CDR3 sequence (DNA): TGTGCCAGCAGCTTGGCCCCGGGAATGTACGAGCAGTACTTC.